This TCR beta chain was identified in a study of control samples from healthy donors and cancer patients. Germline CDR1 is SGHDT and CDR2 is YYEEEE. The CDR3 spans 17 residues. V trimming: 3 bases; J trimming: 5 bases; junction bases outside the gene matches: 5. The protocol was immunoSEQ multiplex PCR, while the TCRdb copy is restricted to in-frame clones and leaves out a portion. The sample carries hundreds of thousands of clones, more than 65% recorded once. This chain links TRBV5-6 with TRBJ2-4, with 16 bases that match TRBD2. The sample consisted of PBMCs. The sequence was collected from an older woman with lung cancer. As DNA, the CDR3 is TGTGCCAGCAGCTATTCCGGGACTAGCGGGAGGGAAAACATTCAGTACTTC. Encoded protein: CASSYSGTSGRENIQYF.